The rows below give T cell receptor beta chains drawn from one sample of a study of cytomegalovirus exposure and HLA in healthy donors. Repertoires were generated with immunoSEQ multiplex PCR, while TCRdb's copy carries only in-frame clones and drops some. The table includes 270,000 or so clones, about nine tenths detected once. Sequencing was done on a sample of PBMCs. These TCRs come from a middle-aged man in good health and CMV-seropositive. The CDR3 runs from the conserved cysteine through the conserved F or W. The D gene is left open where the match is weak. Only part of the rows carry a size: once, few, many, or a class if the clone is expanded.

TRBV5-4,TRBJ2-2,NA,NA,14,CASSQSWGPGELFF,TGTGCCAGCAGCCAGTCTTGGGGCCCCGGGGAGCTGTTTTTT
TRBV5-4,TRBJ2-1,NA,once,16,CASSLRLGSSYNEQFF,TGTGCCAGCAGCTTGCGGCTGGGGAGCTCTTACAATGAGCAGTTCTTC
TRBV5-5,TRBJ1-4,TRBD1,NA,18,CASSLRFLLGQFNEKLFF,TGTGCCAGCAGCTTACGCTTCCTACTGGGACAGTTTAATGAAAAACTGTTTTTT
TRBV27,TRBJ2-5,TRBD1,NA,14,CASRTGTVSETQYF,TGTGCCAGCAGGACAGGGACAGTGTCTGAGACCCAGTACTTC
TRBV30,TRBJ1-1,NA,NA,13,CAWSVYQYTEAFF,TGTGCCTGGAGTGTCTACCAATACACTGAAGCTTTCTTT
TRBV2,TRBJ2-3,NA,NA,15,CASSELVRSTDTQYF,TGTGCCAGCAGTGAATTGGTGCGGAGCACAGATACGCAGTATTTT
TRBV19,TRBJ1-2,TRBD1,NA,16,CASSMASGGAIYGYTF,TGTGCCAGTAGTATGGCTTCAGGGGGCGCGATCTATGGCTACACCTTC
TRBV11-2,TRBJ1-2,TRBD1,few,13,CASSPTGVRGYTF,TGTGCCAGCAGCCCTACAGGGGTCCGCGGCTACACCTTC
TRBV19,TRBJ2-5,TRBD2,NA,14,CASSIGQGGETQYF,TGTGCCAGTAGTATAGGTCAGGGAGGGGAGACCCAGTACTTC
TRBV19,TRBJ2-7,NA,NA,14,CASSISESSYEQYF,TGTGCCAGTAGTATAAGCGAGAGCTCCTACGAGCAGTACTTC
TRBV30,TRBJ2-6,NA,NA,13,CAWSVLRANVLTF,TGTGCCTGGAGTGTCCTAAGGGCCAACGTCCTGACTTTC
TRBV5-4,TRBJ2-7,NA,NA,14,CASSLDGSSYEQYF,TGTGCCAGCAGCTTGGACGGGTCCTCCTACGAGCAGTACTTC
TRBV11-1,TRBJ1-2,TRBD1,once,13,CASSSQGARGYTF,TGTGCCAGCAGTTCCCAGGGGGCGCGAGGCTACACCTTC
TRBV29-1,TRBJ2-1,NA,NA,13,CSVGAVYYNEQFF,TGCAGCGTTGGGGCAGTTTATTACAATGAGCAGTTCTTC
TRBV4-2,TRBJ1-2,TRBD1,NA,15,CASSPPGQSNYGYTF,TGTGCCAGCAGCCCCCCGGGACAGTCCAACTATGGCTACACCTTC
TRBV6-6,TRBJ2-1,TRBD2,NA,16,CASSYSVGGRYNEQFF,TGTGCCAGCAGTTACTCAGTCGGCGGGAGGTACAATGAGCAGTTCTTC
TRBV19,TRBJ1-2,NA,NA,14,CASSLDSSTYGYTF,TGTGCCAGTAGCCTGGACAGCTCTACCTATGGCTACACCTTC
TRBV7-9,TRBJ2-3,NA,NA,14,CASSGSGPTDTQYF,TGTGCCAGCAGCGGGAGCGGGCCCACAGATACGCAGTATTTT
TRBV7-8,TRBJ2-7,TRBD1,NA,16,CASSLARDRVTYEQYF,TGTGCCAGCAGCTTAGCCCGCGACAGGGTAACCTACGAGCAGTACTTC
TRBV15,TRBJ1-2,NA,NA,15,CATSILQGSSYGYTF,TGTGCCACCAGCATACTACAGGGTTCTAGCTATGGCTACACCTTC
TRBV2,TRBJ1-1,TRBD1,NA,15,CASSGPAGGYTEAFF,TGTGCCAGCAGTGGCCCGGCAGGGGGCTACACTGAAGCTTTCTTT
TRBV7-2,TRBJ2-3,NA,NA,15,CASSPLAGRGDTQYF,TGTGCCAGCAGCCCCCTTGCTGGGAGGGGGGATACGCAGTATTTT
TRBV19,TRBJ2-1,TRBD2,NA,17,CASSNGGRAGSYNEQFF,TGTGCCAGTAGTAATGGCGGGAGGGCCGGGTCCTACAATGAGCAGTTCTTC
TRBV28,TRBJ2-7,NA,NA,13,CASTLAEATEQYF,TGTGCCAGCACCTTGGCCGAGGCTACCGAGCAGTACTTC
TRBV19,TRBJ1-1,NA,NA,14,CASSTGSRGTEAFF,TGTGCCAGTTCAACAGGGTCACGCGGCACTGAAGCTTTCTTT
TRBV27,TRBJ2-7,NA,NA,11,CASSSAYEQYF,TGTGCCAGCAGTTCCGCCTACGAGCAGTACTTC
TRBV27,TRBJ2-7,NA,NA,14,CASSLGLLSYEQYF,TGTGCCAGCAGCCTGGGACTCCTCTCCTACGAGCAGTACTTC
TRBV28,TRBJ1-1,TRBD1,NA,14,CASSSDRVNTEAFF,TGTGCCAGCAGCAGTGACAGGGTGAACACTGAAGCTTTCTTT
TRBV27,TRBJ2-7,TRBD2,NA,14,CASSSLAGGNEQYF,TGTGCCAGCAGTTCCCTAGCGGGAGGCAACGAGCAGTACTTC
TRBV28,TRBJ1-4,TRBD1,NA,16,CASSLVGGGGYEKLFF,TGTGCCAGCAGTTTAGTAGGGGGCGGCGGATACGAAAAACTGTTTTTT
TRBV9,TRBJ2-2,NA,NA,15,CASSVRGGPSGELFF,TGTGCCAGCAGCGTACGCGGGGGCCCTTCCGGGGAGCTGTTTTTT
TRBV19,TRBJ2-3,TRBD2,NA,16,CASSLGGGLAGDTQYF,TGTGCCAGTAGTTTAGGAGGGGGACTAGCTGGAGATACGCAGTATTTT
TRBV29-1,TRBJ1-2,NA,NA,12,CSVGDSRDGYTF,TGCAGCGTTGGTGACTCGAGGGATGGCTACACCTTC
TRBV20-1,TRBJ1-1,NA,few,11,CSASGHTEAFF,TGCAGTGCTAGCGGTCACACTGAAGCTTTCTTT
TRBV6-1,TRBJ2-7,TRBD2,few,13,CASVRGVSYEQYF,TGTGCCAGTGTACGGGGGGTCTCCTACGAGCAGTACTTC
TRBV5-4,TRBJ2-1,TRBD2,NA,16,CASSLELAGGPNEQFF,TGTGCCAGCAGCTTGGAACTAGCGGGAGGGCCAAATGAGCAGTTCTTC
TRBV25-1,TRBJ2-7,NA,once,13,CASRDRLTYEQYF,TGTGCCAGCAGAGACAGGCTGACCTACGAGCAGTACTTC
TRBV29-1,TRBJ2-1,TRBD2,NA,15,CSAAGWTSGYNEQFF,TGCAGCGCCGCGGGGTGGACTAGCGGCTACAATGAGCAGTTCTTC
TRBV2,TRBJ2-7,TRBD2,NA,15,CASSTAGLAVYEQYF,TGTGCCAGCAGTACCGCGGGACTAGCGGTCTACGAGCAGTACTTC
TRBV7-6,TRBJ2-1,TRBD2,NA,16,CASSPLPSGGGNEQFF,TGTGCCAGCAGCCCCCTTCCTAGCGGGGGGGGCAATGAGCAGTTCTTC
TRBV19,TRBJ2-7,TRBD1,NA,16,CASSIDAGTGSNEQYF,TGTGCCAGTAGTATAGATGCCGGGACAGGGTCCAACGAGCAGTACTTC
TRBV4-1,TRBJ2-7,NA,NA,15,CASSQTTGLSYEQYF,TGCGCCAGCAGCCAGACGACAGGTCTCTCCTACGAGCAGTACTTC
TRBV28,TRBJ1-2,TRBD1,NA,15,CASSLRGQGGSGYTF,TGTGCCAGCAGTTTAAGAGGACAGGGAGGAAGTGGCTACACCTTC
TRBV30,TRBJ2-3,NA,NA,14,CAWSVGQLTDTQYF,TGTGCCTGGAGTGTGGGGCAGCTCACAGATACGCAGTATTTT
TRBV7-2,TRBJ2-3,NA,NA,14,CASSFLVPRDTQYF,TGTGCCAGCAGCTTTTTAGTCCCACGAGATACGCAGTATTTT
TRBV19,TRBJ2-7,TRBD2,NA,14,CASSIRGGPYEQYF,TGTGCCAGTAGTATTCGCGGGGGGCCCTACGAGCAGTACTTC
TRBV11-2,TRBJ1-5,NA,NA,14,CASSLAGGNQPQHF,TGTGCCAGCAGCTTAGCGGGGGGCAATCAGCCCCAGCATTTT
TRBV9,TRBJ1-1,NA,NA,14,CASSVNPTNILIAF,TGTGCCAGCAGCGTAAACCCGACTAACATCTTGATCGCCTTT
TRBV7-8,TRBJ2-1,NA,NA,20,CASSFPGRRGKLQLNNEQFF,TGTGCCAGCAGCTTCCCAGGTAGGAGGGGTAAGCTTCAATTAAACAATGAGCAGTTCTTC
TRBV6-6,TRBJ2-6,TRBD1,once,16,CASSPGQHTGANVLTF,TGTGCCAGCAGCCCGGGACAGCACACTGGGGCCAACGTCCTGACTTTC